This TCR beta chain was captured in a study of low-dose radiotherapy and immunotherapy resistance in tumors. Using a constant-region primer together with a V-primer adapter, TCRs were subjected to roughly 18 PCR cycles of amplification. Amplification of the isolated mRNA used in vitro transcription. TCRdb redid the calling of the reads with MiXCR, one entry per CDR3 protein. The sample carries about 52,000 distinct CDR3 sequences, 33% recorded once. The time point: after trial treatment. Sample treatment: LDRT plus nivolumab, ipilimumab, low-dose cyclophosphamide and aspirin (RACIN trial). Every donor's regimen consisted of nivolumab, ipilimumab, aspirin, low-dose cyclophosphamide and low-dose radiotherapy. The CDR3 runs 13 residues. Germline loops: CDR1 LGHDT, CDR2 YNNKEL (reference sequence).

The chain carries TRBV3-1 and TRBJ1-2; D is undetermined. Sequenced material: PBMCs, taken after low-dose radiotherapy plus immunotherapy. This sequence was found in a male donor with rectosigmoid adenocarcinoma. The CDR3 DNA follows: TGTGGGTCTGGCTCGGGCGGAACTCATGGCTACACCTTC. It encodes CGSGSGGTHGYTF.